The rows below give T cell receptor beta chains drawn from one sample of a study of T-cell memory formation after mild COVID-19. TCRdb reanalysed the 5' RACE reads using MiXCR and keeps one entry per CDR3 protein. This table has about 160,000 distinct CDR3 sequences, around a third appearing once. Input material: PBMCs or a T cell subset sorted from them (not recorded which). The receptors shown here come from an adult woman who had mild COVID-19 (a few samples of this study predate the infection). Cell type and time point are not known. The CDR3 runs from the conserved cysteine through the conserved F or W. The D gene is left open where the match is weak. Only some rows state a clone size, as once, few, many or a class for expanded clones.

V gene: TRBV5-1
J gene: TRBJ2-6
clone size: few
D gene: NA
CDR3 DNA: TGCGCCAGCAGCTTGGTGCGCGGCGGCATCTCTGGGGCCAACGTCCTGACTTTC
CDR3 protein: CASSLVRGGISGANVLTF

V gene: TRBV5-6
J gene: TRBJ2-2
clone size: NA
D gene: NA
CDR3 DNA: TGTGCCAGCAGCTTGAGGCAGCTTGAAGGCACCGGGGAGCTGTTTTTT
CDR3 protein: CASSLRQLEGTGELFF

V gene: TRBV5-1
J gene: TRBJ2-7
clone size: few
D gene: TRBD1
CDR3 DNA: TGCGCCAGCAGCAAAGGGACAGGGGCGGGCGAGCAGTACTTC
CDR3 protein: CASSKGTGAGEQYF

V gene: TRBV2
J gene: TRBJ2-7
clone size: NA
D gene: TRBD2
CDR3 DNA: TGTGCCAGCACCCCCCGACTAGCGCCCTCCTACGAGCAGTACTTC
CDR3 protein: CASTPRLAPSYEQYF

V gene: TRBV4-1
J gene: TRBJ1-4
clone size: NA
D gene: TRBD1
CDR3 DNA: TGCGCCAGCAGCCCGAGATGGACAGGATCTTTCGAAAAACTGTTTTTT
CDR3 protein: CASSPRWTGSFEKLFF

V gene: TRBV11-2
J gene: TRBJ1-2
clone size: NA
D gene: NA
CDR3 DNA: TGTGCCAGCAGCTCGCGGGGGGCATACTATGGCTACACCTTC
CDR3 protein: CASSSRGAYYGYTF

V gene: TRBV7-2
J gene: TRBJ2-7
clone size: NA
D gene: NA
CDR3 DNA: TGTGCCAGCAGCCTCCTCGGAGGCGGCTGGGATGGCGAGCAGTACTTC
CDR3 protein: CASSLLGGGWDGEQYF

V gene: TRBV3-1
J gene: TRBJ1-5
clone size: many
D gene: TRBD1
CDR3 DNA: TGTGCCAGCAGCCAAGATGACAGGGACCAGCCCCAGCATTTT
CDR3 protein: CASSQDDRDQPQHF

V gene: TRBV3-2
J gene: TRBJ2-7
clone size: few
D gene: NA
CDR3 DNA: TGTGCCAGCAGCCAAGGGGGCTACGAGCAGTACTTC
CDR3 protein: CASSQGGYEQYF

V gene: TRBV5-1
J gene: TRBJ2-3
clone size: few
D gene: NA
CDR3 DNA: TGCGCCAGCAGCTTGGACCCCACGGACCCCGGCACAGATACGCAGTATTTT
CDR3 protein: CASSLDPTDPGTDTQYF

V gene: TRBV29-1
J gene: TRBJ1-2
clone size: NA
D gene: NA
CDR3 DNA: TGCAGCGTTGAAGATGTACAGGTCTATGGCTACACCTTC
CDR3 protein: CSVEDVQVYGYTF

V gene: TRBV5-1
J gene: TRBJ2-6
clone size: NA
D gene: NA
CDR3 DNA: TGCGCCAGCAGCCTGGGGGCCAACGTCCTGACTTTC
CDR3 protein: CASSLGANVLTF

V gene: TRBV28
J gene: TRBJ2-3
clone size: once
D gene: TRBD2
CDR3 DNA: TGTGCCAGCAGTCCCGGACTAGCTCGATATACGCAGTATTTT
CDR3 protein: CASSPGLARYTQYF

V gene: TRBV7-6
J gene: TRBJ2-3
clone size: NA
D gene: TRBD2
CDR3 DNA: TGTGCCAGCAGCATCGGGGGGGCCCCAGATCCGCAGTATTTT
CDR3 protein: CASSIGGAPDPQYF

V gene: TRBV7-9
J gene: TRBJ2-7
clone size: NA
D gene: NA
CDR3 DNA: TGTGCCAGCAGCCAGATGAACTTGGGCTCTTCCTACGAGCAGTACTTC
CDR3 protein: CASSQMNLGSSYEQYF

V gene: TRBV4-1
J gene: TRBJ2-5
clone size: NA
D gene: TRBD1
CDR3 DNA: TGCGCCAGCAGCCAAGCGGGAACAGGGGTGGAGACCCAGTACTTC
CDR3 protein: CASSQAGTGVETQYF

V gene: TRBV3-1
J gene: TRBJ2-2
clone size: NA
D gene: NA
CDR3 DNA: TGTGCCAGCAGCCTCCCCTGGCCAGCAAGCACCGGGGAGCTGTTTTTT
CDR3 protein: CASSLPWPASTGELFF

V gene: TRBV20-1
J gene: TRBJ1-2
clone size: NA
D gene: NA
CDR3 DNA: TGCAGTGCTAGCAGGGTGGCTAACTATGGCTACACCTTC
CDR3 protein: CSASRVANYGYTF

V gene: TRBV5-1
J gene: TRBJ2-2
clone size: NA
D gene: TRBD1
CDR3 DNA: TGCGCCAGCAGCTCCGGACAGGGGGGTCACACCGGGGAGCTGTTTTTT
CDR3 protein: CASSSGQGGHTGELFF

V gene: TRBV12-3/TRBV12-4
J gene: TRBJ2-3
clone size: many
D gene: NA
CDR3 DNA: TGTGCCAGCAGACGAGTGGGCACAGATACGCAGTATTTT
CDR3 protein: CASRRVGTDTQYF

V gene: TRBV7-6
J gene: TRBJ2-2
clone size: few
D gene: NA
CDR3 DNA: TGTGCCAGCAGCTTAGCCTCCGGGGAGCTGTTTTTT
CDR3 protein: CASSLASGELFF

V gene: TRBV15
J gene: TRBJ2-7
clone size: NA
D gene: TRBD1
CDR3 DNA: TGTGCCACCAGCAGAGCCACCGGGACAGCGAGTGGTTACGAGCAGTACTTC
CDR3 protein: CATSRATGTASGYEQYF

V gene: TRBV6-2/TRBV6-3
J gene: TRBJ2-7
clone size: few
D gene: NA
CDR3 DNA: TGTGCCAGCAGCCCAACATTGCGCTACGAGCAGTACTTC
CDR3 protein: CASSPTLRYEQYF

V gene: TRBV5-1
J gene: TRBJ1-6
clone size: NA
D gene: NA
CDR3 DNA: TGCGCCAGCAGCTCCCAGGAAATCCGTTATAATTCACCCCTCCACTTT
CDR3 protein: CASSSQEIRYNSPLHF

V gene: TRBV29-1
J gene: TRBJ2-3
clone size: NA
D gene: NA
CDR3 DNA: TGCAGCGCCGACACGGGGCAACTGGGAGATACGCAGTATTTT
CDR3 protein: CSADTGQLGDTQYF

V gene: TRBV7-3
J gene: TRBJ2-1
clone size: NA
D gene: NA
CDR3 DNA: TGTGCCAGCAGCGCACTCGGCAACAATGAGCAGTTCTTC
CDR3 protein: CASSALGNNEQFF

V gene: TRBV5-1
J gene: TRBJ1-1
clone size: NA
D gene: TRBD1
CDR3 DNA: TGCGCCAGCAGCTTGGAGGGGGCGAGCACTGAAGCTTTCTTT
CDR3 protein: CASSLEGASTEAFF

V gene: TRBV5-6
J gene: TRBJ2-1
clone size: NA
D gene: TRBD2
CDR3 DNA: TGTGCCAGCAGCTACCCTTCAGCGGGGGGGATGGTTGAGCAGTTCTTC
CDR3 protein: CASSYPSAGGMVEQFF

V gene: TRBV29-1
J gene: TRBJ2-3
clone size: few
D gene: TRBD2
CDR3 DNA: TGCAGCGTTGAATTGGGGACTAGCCCACAAGATACGCAGTATTTT
CDR3 protein: CSVELGTSPQDTQYF

V gene: TRBV3-1
J gene: TRBJ2-1
clone size: few
D gene: TRBD2
CDR3 DNA: TGTGCCAGCAGCCGGACTAGCGGGGGTAATGAGCAGTTCTTC
CDR3 protein: CASSRTSGGNEQFF

V gene: TRBV27
J gene: TRBJ1-4
clone size: few
D gene: TRBD1
CDR3 DNA: TGTGCCAGCAGTCCACGATACCAAGACAGGGTTGAAAAACTGTTTTTT
CDR3 protein: CASSPRYQDRVEKLFF

V gene: TRBV20-1
J gene: TRBJ2-6
clone size: NA
D gene: TRBD1
CDR3 DNA: TGCAGTGCTAGAGAGGGGACAGGGAGCAACGTCCTGACTTTC
CDR3 protein: CSAREGTGSNVLTF

V gene: TRBV30
J gene: TRBJ2-2
clone size: NA
D gene: TRBD2
CDR3 DNA: TGTGCCTGGAGCCCCAAAGGCGTCGGGAGGACCGGGGAGCTGTTTTTT
CDR3 protein: CAWSPKGVGRTGELFF

V gene: TRBV5-6
J gene: TRBJ2-5
clone size: NA
D gene: NA
CDR3 DNA: TGTGCCAGCAGCCTGACAGAACTTAAGAATGGTGGGACCCAGTACTTC
CDR3 protein: CASSLTELKNGGTQYF

V gene: TRBV9
J gene: TRBJ2-1
clone size: many
D gene: TRBD2
CDR3 DNA: TGTGCCAGCAGCGTAGACGCGGGAGTTGAGCAGTTCTTC
CDR3 protein: CASSVDAGVEQFF

V gene: TRBV6-2/TRBV6-3
J gene: TRBJ2-1
clone size: NA
D gene: TRBD2
CDR3 DNA: TGTGCCAGCTTATTCAGAGGTTCCGGGAGGTTCGCCTTC
CDR3 protein: CASLFRGSGRFAF

V gene: TRBV7-9
J gene: TRBJ2-1
clone size: NA
D gene: TRBD2
CDR3 DNA: TGTGCCAGCAGCTTAGTCGGGGTAGCGGGAGCTCCTGAGCAGTTCTTC
CDR3 protein: CASSLVGVAGAPEQFF